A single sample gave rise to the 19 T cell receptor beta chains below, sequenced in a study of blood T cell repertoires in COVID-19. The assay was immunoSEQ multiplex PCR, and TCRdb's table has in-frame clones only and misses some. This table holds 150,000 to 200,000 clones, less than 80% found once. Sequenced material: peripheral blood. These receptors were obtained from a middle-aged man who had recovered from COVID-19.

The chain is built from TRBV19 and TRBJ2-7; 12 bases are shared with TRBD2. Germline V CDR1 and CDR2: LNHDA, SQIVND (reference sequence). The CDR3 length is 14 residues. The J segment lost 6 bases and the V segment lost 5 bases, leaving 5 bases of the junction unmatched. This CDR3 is CASSRLAGVIEQYF. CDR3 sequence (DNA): TGTGCCAGTAGTCGACTAGCGGGAGTGATCGAGCAGTACTTC.

Written as DNA, the CDR3 is TGTGCCAGCAGCCATGGGACTAGCGGGAGTGGAGTCGAGACCCAGTACTTC. As protein: CASSHGTSGSGVETQYF. This chain connects TRBV13 to TRBJ2-5; 14 bases map to TRBD2. CDR3 size: 17 residues. CDR1 and CDR2 (germline): PRHDT, FYEKMQ (reference sequence). V lost 5 bases and J lost 5; bases outside the gene matches: 10.

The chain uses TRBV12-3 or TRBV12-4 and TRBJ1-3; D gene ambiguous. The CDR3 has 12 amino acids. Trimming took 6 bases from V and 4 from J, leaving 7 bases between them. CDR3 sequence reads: CASRRLGNTIYF. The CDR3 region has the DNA TGTGCCAGCAGAAGACTAGGAAACACCATATATTTT.

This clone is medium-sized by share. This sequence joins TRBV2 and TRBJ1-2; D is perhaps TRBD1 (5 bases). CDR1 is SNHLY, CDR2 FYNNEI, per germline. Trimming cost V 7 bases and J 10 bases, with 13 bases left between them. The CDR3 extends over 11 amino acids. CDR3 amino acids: CASTRDGLYTF. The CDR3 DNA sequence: TGTGCCAGCACGCGGGACGGCCTCTACACCTTC. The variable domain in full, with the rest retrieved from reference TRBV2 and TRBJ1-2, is EPEVTQTPSHQVTQMGQEVILRCVPISNHLYFYWYRQILGQKVEFLVSFYNNEISEKSEIFDDQFSVERPDGSNFTLKIRSTKLEDSAMYFCASTRDGLYTFGSGTRLTVV.

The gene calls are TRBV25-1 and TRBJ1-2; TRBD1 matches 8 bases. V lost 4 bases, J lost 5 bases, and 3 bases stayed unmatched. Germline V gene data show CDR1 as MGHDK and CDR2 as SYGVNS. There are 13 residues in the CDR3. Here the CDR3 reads CASSGWTGYGYTF. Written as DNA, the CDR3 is TGTGCCAGCAGTGGATGGACAGGGTATGGCTACACCTTC.

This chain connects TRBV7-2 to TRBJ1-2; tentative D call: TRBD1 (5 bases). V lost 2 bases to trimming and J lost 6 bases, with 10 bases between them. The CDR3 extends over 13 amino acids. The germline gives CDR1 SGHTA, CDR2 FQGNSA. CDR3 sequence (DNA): TGTGCCAGCAGCTTATACCGGACACATGGCTACACCTTC. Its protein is CASSLYRTHGYTF.

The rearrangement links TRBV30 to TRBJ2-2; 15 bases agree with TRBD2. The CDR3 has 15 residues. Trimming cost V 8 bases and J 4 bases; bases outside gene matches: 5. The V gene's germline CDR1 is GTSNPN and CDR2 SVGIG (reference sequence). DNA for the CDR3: TGTGCCGGAAGGACTAGCGGGAGGGGCACCGGGGAGCTGTTTTTT. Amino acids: CAGRTSGRGTGELFF.

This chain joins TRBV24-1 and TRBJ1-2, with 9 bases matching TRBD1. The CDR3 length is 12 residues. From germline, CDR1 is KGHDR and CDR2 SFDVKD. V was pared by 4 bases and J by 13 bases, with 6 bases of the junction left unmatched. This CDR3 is CATSDRDRGITF. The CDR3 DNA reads TGTGCCACCAGTGACCGAGACAGGGGGATCACCTTC.

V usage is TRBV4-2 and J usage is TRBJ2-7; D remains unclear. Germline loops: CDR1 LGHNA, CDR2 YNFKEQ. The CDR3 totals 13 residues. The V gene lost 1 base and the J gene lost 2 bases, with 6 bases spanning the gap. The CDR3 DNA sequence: TGTGCCAGCAGCCAAGCCATCACCTACGAGCAGTACTTC. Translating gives CASSQAITYEQYF.

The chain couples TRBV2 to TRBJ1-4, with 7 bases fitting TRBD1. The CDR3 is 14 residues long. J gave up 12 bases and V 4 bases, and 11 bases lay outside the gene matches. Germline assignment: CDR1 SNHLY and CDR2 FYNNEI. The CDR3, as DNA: TGTGCCAGCAGTGGGGACAGCCGCCTGGGGGAACTGTTTTTT. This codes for CASSGDSRLGELFF. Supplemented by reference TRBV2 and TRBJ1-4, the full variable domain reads EPEVTQTPSHQVTQMGQEVILRCVPISNHLYFYWYRQILGQKVEFLVSFYNNEISEKSEIFDDQFSVERPDGSNFTLKIRSTKLEDSAMYFCASSGDSRLGELFFGSGTQLSVL.

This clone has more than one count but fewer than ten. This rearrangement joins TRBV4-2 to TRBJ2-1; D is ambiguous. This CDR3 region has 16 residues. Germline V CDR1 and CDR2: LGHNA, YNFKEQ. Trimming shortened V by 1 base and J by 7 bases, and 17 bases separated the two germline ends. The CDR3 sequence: CASSQGFATGLNEQFF. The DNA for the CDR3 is TGTGCCAGCAGCCAAGGTTTCGCCACGGGTTTGAATGAGCAGTTCTTC.

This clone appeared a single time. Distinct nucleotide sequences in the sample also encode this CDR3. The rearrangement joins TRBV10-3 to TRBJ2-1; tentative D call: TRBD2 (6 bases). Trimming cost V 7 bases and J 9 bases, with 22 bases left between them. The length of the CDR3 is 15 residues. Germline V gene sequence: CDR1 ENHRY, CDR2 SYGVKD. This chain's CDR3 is CAIKARAGTIIEQFF. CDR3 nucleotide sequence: TGTGCCATCAAAGCTAGAGCGGGTACTATCATTGAGCAGTTCTTC.

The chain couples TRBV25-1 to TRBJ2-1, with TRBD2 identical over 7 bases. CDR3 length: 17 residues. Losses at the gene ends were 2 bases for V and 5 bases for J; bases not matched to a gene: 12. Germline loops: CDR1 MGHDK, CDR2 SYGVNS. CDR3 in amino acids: CASSEALAETSNNEQFF. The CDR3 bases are TGTGCCAGCAGTGAAGCCCTAGCGGAAACGTCGAACAATGAGCAGTTCTTC.

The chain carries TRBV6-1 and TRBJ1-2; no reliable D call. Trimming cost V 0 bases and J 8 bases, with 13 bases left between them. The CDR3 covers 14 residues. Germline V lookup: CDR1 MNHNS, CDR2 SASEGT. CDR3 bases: TGTGCCAGCAGTGAAGCGGCAGGAACGAGAGGCTACACCTTC. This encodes CASSEAAGTRGYTF.

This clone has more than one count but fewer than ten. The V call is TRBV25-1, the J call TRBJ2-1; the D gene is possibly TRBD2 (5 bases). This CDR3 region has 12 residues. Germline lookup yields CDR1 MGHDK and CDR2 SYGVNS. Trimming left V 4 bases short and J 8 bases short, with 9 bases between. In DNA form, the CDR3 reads TGTGCCAGCAGTGCGGGATTCCATGAGCAGTTCTTC. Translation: CASSAGFHEQFF.

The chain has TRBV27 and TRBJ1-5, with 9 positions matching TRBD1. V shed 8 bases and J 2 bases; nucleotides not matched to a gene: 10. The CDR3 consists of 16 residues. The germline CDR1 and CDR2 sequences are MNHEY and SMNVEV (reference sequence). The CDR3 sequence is CASQLQGALGNQPQHF. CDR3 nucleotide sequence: TGTGCCAGCCAACTACAGGGGGCTTTAGGCAATCAGCCCCAGCATTTT.

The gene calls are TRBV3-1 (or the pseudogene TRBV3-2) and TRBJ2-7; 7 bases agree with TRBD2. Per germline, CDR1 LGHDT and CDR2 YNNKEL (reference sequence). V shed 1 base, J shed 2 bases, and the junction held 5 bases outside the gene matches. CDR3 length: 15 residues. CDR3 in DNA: TGTGCCAGCAGCCAAGGGCTAGCGGAAACCTACGAGCAGTACTTC. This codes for CASSQGLAETYEQYF.

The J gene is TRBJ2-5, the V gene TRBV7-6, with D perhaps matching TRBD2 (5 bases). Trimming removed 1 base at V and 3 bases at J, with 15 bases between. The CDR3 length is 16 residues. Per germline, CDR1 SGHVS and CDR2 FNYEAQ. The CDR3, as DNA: TGTGCCAGCAGCTTAGTTTATGTTGGAGGTAAAGAGACCCAGTACTTC. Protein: CASSLVYVGGKETQYF.

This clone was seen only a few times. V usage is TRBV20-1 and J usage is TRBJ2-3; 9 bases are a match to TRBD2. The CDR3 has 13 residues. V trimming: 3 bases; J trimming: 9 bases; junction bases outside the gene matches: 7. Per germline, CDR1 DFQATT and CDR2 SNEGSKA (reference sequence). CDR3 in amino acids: CSASPLAGRTQYF. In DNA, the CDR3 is TGCAGTGCTAGTCCCCTAGCGGGACGCACGCAGTATTTT.